The present entry profiles one T cell receptor (beta chain) with its context. This clonotype appeared a few times. The antigen this receptor binds is unknown. No base quality values were provided; no much bigger clone lies one nucleotide off. Per the germline V gene, MGHRA is the CDR1 and YSYEKL is the CDR2. V and J lose 4 bases and 2 bases, and a span of 12 bases separates them. There are 15 amino acids in the CDR3, from cysteine to phenylalanine inclusive. The only DNA kept is the CDR3, 45 bases in frame from the first base. The data originate from a study of T cells after yellow fever vaccination (dated by TCRdb to between 2018 and 2021). Context from the whole study: The SMART-Seq v4 Ultra Low Input RNA kit was used to prepare libraries from fractions with low cell numbers. Two healthy male donors, one aged 18 to 29 and one aged 30 to 40 years, made up the cohort. Blood samples were taken at several timepoints before and after primary and secondary immunization, and bulk PBMC replicates and cell subsets were isolated. To track T-cell clones before and after primary and booster YFV17D yellow fever vaccination, bulk TCR alpha and beta repertoires were sequenced longitudinally. Overall study outcomes, separate from this receptor: Because only two donors were included in the study, the extent to which the findings can be generalized is limited. After the booster, most of the clones that had expanded following primary vaccination were detected again (roughly 97% of CD4 and around 90% of CD8), which suggests that memory was broadly maintained. A small fraction of clonotypes appeared in both the CD4 and CD8 compartments, likely as a result of convergent recombination. Because abundant contaminating clonotypes from the bulk population could be contained in FACS-sorted repertoires, computational filtering was required. Compared with the primary T-cell response, the secondary T-cell response was faster but weaker, reaching its peak on day 5 rather than on day 15.

What this sample's treatment or condition label stands for: live attenuated yellow fever vaccine strain. At each blood-draw timepoint, two biological replicates of bulk PBMCs were obtained. PBMCs were isolated from peripheral blood using a standard Ficoll-Paque protocol. TriZol was used to extract RNA from bulk PBMCs, CD4 and CD8 fractions, and dextramer-positive and dextramer-negative fractions. The run used an Illumina NovaSeq 6000. Synthesis of TCR cDNA relied on 5'RACE template switching, a step that introduced a universal primer site along with unique molecular identifiers. Priming for cDNA synthesis came from both the TCR alpha and TCR beta constant segments. Library amplification involved two PCR steps, and the second step added sample barcodes and sequencing adapters. Sequencing of libraries was performed on Illumina HiSeq 2500 (2x100 bp) or NovaSeq (2x150 bp). As for the original processing: Demultiplexing of reads and collapsing into UMI consensus sequences were performed with MIGEC, and V(D)J alignment was carried out with MiXCR. Using edgeR on replicate PBMC samples, clonotypes were called vaccine-responding if FDR was below 0.01 and the log2 fold change was above 5 up to day 15. CD4 or CD8 identity was assigned to each bulk clonotype according to whether the clonotype was present at higher abundance in the sequenced CD4 repertoire or the sequenced CD8 repertoire. Using fastp at Q25 and MiXCR, TCRdb reprocessed the public reads and kept productive beta chains. Here each entry gathers all rows of one CDR3 protein and keeps the most common genes and DNA. In this record, the V and J calls reflect TCRdb's handling and not the investigators' own analysis. Across this sample there are around 300,000 distinct CDR3 sequences, with approximately 4% seen only once. Of the sample, under 30% is held by the ten largest clones.

The chain was built from TRBV4-1 and TRBJ2-1, with no confidently assigned D gene. Specimen: PBMCs, collected 5 days after the yellow fever booster vaccination. This receptor was identified in a man younger than 35 who received the YFV17D yellow fever vaccine. The CDR3 here reads CASSRILETYNEQFF. The bases are TGCGCCAGCAGCCGTATCCTCGAGACCTACAATGAGCAGTTCTTC.